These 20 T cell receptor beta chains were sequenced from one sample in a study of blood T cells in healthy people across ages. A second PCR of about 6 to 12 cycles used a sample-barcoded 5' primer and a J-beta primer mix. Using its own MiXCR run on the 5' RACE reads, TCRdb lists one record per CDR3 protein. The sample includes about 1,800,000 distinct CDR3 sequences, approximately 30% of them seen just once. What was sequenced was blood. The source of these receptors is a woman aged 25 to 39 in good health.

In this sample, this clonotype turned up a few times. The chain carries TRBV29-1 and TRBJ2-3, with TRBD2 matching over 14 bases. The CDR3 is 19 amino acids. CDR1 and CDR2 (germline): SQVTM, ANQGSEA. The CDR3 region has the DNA TGCGCATCTACGGCGGGGCGGTGGACTAGCGGGGGGTTCACAGATACGCAGTATTTT. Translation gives CASTAGRWTSGGFTDTQYF.

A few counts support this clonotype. CDR3 nucleotide sequence: TGCAGTGCTGCGACATTCCAATACACTGAAGCTTTCTTT. Encoded protein: CSAATFQYTEAFF. The V gene is TRBV20-1, the J gene TRBJ1-1; no firm D call. There are 13 residues in the CDR3. Trimming removed 5 bases at V and 3 bases at J, with 13 bases between. In germline, CDR1 is DFQATT, CDR2 SNEGSKA (reference sequence).

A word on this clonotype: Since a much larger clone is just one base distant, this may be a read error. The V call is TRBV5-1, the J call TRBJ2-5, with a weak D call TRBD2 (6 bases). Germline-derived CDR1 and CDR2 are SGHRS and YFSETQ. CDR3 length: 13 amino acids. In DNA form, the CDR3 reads TGCACCAGCAGCTTTGACAGCGGGGAGACCCAGTACTTC. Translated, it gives CTSSFDSGETQYF.

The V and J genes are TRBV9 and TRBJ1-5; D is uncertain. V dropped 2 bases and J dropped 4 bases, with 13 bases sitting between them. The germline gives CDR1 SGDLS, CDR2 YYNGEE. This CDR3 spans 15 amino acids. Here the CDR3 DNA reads TGTGCCAGCAGCGTCTTCCCGGGGAGGAATCAGCCCCAGCATTTT. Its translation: CASSVFPGRNQPQHF.

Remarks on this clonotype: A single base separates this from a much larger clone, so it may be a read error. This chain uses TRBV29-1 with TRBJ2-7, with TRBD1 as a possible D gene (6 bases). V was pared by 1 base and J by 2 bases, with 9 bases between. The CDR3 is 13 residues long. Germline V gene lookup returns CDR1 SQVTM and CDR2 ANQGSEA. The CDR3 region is CSVEGDTAYEQYF. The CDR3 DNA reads TGCAGCGTTGAAGGGGACACCGCCTACGAGCAGTACTTC.

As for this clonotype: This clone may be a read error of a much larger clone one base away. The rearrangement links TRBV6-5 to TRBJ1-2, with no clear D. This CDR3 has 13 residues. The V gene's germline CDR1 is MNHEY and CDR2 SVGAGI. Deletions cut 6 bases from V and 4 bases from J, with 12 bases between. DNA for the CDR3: TGTGCCAGCAGGTACCACCAAGTCTATGGCTACACCTTC. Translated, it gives CASRYHQVYGYTF.

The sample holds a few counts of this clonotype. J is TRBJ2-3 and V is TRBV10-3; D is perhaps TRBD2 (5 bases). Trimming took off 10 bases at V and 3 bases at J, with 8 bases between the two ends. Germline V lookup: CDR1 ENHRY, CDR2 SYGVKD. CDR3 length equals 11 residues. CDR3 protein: CATEGTDTQYF. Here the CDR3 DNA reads TGTGCCACCGAGGGTACAGATACGCAGTATTTT.

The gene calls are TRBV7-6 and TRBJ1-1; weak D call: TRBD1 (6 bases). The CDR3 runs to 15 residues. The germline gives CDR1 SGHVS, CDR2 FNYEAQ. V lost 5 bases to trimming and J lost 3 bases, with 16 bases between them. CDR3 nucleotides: TGTGCCAGCAGCCGGTCGGACAGCCAGGACACTGAAGCTTTCTTT. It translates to CASSRSDSQDTEAFF. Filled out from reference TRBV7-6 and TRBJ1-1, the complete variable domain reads GAGVSQSPRYKVTKRGQDVALRCDPISGHVSLYWYRQALGQGPEFLTYFNYEAQQDKSGLPNDRFSAERPEGSISTLTIQRTEQRDSAMYRCASSRSDSQDTEAFFGQGTRLTVV.

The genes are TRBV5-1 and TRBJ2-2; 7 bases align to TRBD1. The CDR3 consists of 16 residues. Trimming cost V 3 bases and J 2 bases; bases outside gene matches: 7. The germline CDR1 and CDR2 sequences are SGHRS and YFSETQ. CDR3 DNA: TGCGCCAGCAGCTCGACAGGGCGCCCTAACACCGGGGAGCTGTTTTTT. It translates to CASSSTGRPNTGELFF.

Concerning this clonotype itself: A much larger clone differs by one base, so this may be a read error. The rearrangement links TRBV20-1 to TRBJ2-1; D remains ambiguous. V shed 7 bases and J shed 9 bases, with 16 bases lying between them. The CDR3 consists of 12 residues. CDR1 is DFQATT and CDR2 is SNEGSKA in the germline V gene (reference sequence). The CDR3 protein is CSGKGSVSEQFF. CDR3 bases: TGCAGTGGTAAAGGGTCAGTCAGTGAGCAGTTCTTC.

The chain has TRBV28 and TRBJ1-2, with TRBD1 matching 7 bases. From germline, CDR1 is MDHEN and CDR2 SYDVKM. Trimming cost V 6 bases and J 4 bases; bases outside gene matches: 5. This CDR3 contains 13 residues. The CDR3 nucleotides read TGTGCCAGCAGAACGGGACAGTCCTATGGCTACACCTTC. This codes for CASRTGQSYGYTF.

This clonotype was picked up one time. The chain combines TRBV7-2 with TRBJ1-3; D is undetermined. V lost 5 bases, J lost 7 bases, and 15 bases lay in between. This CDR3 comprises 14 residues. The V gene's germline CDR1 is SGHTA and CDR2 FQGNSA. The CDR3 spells CASSPTHVQNTIYF. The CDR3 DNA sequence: TGTGCCAGCAGCCCAACACACGTACAGAACACCATATATTTT. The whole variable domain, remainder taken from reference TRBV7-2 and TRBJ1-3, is GAGVSQSPSNKVTEKGKDVELRCDPISGHTALYWYRQSLGQGLEFLIYFQGNSAPDKSGLPSDRFSAERTGGSVSTLTIQRTQQEDSAVYLCASSPTHVQNTIYFGEGSWLTVV.

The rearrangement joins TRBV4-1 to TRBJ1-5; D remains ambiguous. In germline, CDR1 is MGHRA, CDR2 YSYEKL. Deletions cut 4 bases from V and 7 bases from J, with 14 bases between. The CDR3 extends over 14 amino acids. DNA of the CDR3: TGCGCCAGCAGCCCTCAGGAGGAGTTCCAGCCCCAGCATTTT. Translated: CASSPQEEFQPQHF.

The CDR3 loop reads CASSLVPYTGELFF. As DNA, the CDR3 is TGTGCCAGCAGCTTGGTGCCCTACACCGGGGAGCTGTTTTTT. The chain links TRBV5-6 to TRBJ2-2; D is uncertain. Deletions cut 0 bases from V and 3 bases from J, with 6 bases between. This CDR3 region has 14 residues. Per germline, CDR1 SGHDT and CDR2 YYEEEE. Complete variable domain (other parts from reference TRBV5-6 and TRBJ2-2): DAGVTQSPTHLIKTRGQQVTLRCSPKSGHDTVSWYQQALGQGPQFIFQYYEEEERQRGNFPDRFSGHQFPNYSSELNVNALLLGDSALYLCASSLVPYTGELFFGEGSRLTVL.

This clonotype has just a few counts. CDR3 in amino acids: CASSHLLATYEQYF. For the CDR3, the DNA is TGTGCCAGCAGCCACCTACTAGCAACCTACGAGCAGTACTTC. V is TRBV7-9 and J is TRBJ2-7, with D possibly TRBD2 on 6 matching bases. CDR1 and CDR2 (germline): SEHNR, FQNEAQ (reference sequence). Trimming pared 5 bases from V and 2 bases from J, leaving 13 bases between. This CDR3 spans 14 amino acids.

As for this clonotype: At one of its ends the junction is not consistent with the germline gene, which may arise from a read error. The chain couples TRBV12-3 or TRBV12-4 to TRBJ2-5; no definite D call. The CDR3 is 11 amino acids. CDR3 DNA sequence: TGTGCCAGCAGTTTTGAAGAGGCCCAGTACTTC. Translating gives CASSFEEAQYF.

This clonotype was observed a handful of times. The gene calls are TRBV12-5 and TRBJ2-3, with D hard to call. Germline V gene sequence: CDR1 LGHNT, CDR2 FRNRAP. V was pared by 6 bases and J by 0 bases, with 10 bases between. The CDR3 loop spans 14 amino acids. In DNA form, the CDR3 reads TGTGCTAGTGGCCCCTTCCCTAGCACAGATACGCAGTATTTT. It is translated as CASGPFPSTDTQYF.

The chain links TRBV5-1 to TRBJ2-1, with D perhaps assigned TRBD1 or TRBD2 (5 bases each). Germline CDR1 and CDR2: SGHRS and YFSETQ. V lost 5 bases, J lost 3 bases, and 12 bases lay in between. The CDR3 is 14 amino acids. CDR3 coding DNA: TGCGCCAGCAGACAGGAGGCAGGCTACAATGAGCAGTTCTTC. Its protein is CASRQEAGYNEQFF.

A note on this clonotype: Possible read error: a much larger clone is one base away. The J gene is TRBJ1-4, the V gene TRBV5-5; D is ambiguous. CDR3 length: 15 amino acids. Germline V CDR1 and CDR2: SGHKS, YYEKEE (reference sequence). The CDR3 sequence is CASSFPPPTNEKPFF. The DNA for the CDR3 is TGTGCCAGCAGCTTCCCTCCCCCAACTAATGAAAAACCGTTTTTT.

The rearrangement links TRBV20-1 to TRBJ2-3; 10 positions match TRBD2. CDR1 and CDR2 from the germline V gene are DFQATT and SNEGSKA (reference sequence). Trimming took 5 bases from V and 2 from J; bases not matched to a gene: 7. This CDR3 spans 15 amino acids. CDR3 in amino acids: CSALLAGSVTDTQYF. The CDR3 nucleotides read TGCAGTGCTTTACTAGCGGGAAGCGTCACAGATACGCAGTATTTT.